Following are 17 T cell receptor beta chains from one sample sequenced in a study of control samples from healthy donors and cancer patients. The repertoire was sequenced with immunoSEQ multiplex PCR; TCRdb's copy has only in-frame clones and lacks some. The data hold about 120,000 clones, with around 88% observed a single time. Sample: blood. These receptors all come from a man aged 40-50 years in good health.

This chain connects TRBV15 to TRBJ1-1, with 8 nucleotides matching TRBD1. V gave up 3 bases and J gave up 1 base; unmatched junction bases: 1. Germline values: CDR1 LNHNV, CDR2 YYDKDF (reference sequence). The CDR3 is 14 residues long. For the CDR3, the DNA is TGTGCCACCAGCAGTGGGACAGGGAACACTGAAGCTTTCTTT. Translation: CATSSGTGNTEAFF.

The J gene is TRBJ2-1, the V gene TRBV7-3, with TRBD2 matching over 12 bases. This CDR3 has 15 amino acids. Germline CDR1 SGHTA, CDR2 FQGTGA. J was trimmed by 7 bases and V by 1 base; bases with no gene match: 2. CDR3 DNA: TGTGCCAGCAGCTTAAACCTAGCGGGGGGGAATGAGCAGTTCTTC. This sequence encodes CASSLNLAGGNEQFF.

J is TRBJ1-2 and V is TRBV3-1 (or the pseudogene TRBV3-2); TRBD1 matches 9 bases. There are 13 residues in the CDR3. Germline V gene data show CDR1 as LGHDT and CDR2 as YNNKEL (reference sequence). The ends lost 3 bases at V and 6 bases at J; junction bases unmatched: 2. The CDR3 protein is CASSHGQGHGYTF. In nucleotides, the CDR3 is TGTGCCAGCAGCCACGGACAGGGGCATGGCTACACCTTC.

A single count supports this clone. The CDR3 protein is CATSRDRVGSIAQHF. The CDR3 DNA sequence: TGTGCCACCAGCAGAGACCGCGTGGGATCAATAGCCCAGCATTTT. The chain has TRBV15 and TRBJ1-5; D uncertain. Germline CDR1 and CDR2: LNHNV and YYDKDF (reference sequence). V shed 0 bases and J shed 11 bases, with 17 bases lying between them. The CDR3 covers 15 residues.

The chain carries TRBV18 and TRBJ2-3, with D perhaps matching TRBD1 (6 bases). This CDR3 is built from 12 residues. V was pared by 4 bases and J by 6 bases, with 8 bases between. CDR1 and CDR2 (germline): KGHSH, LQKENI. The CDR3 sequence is CASSQGVDTQYF. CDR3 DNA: TGTGCCAGCTCACAGGGGGTCGATACGCAGTATTTT.

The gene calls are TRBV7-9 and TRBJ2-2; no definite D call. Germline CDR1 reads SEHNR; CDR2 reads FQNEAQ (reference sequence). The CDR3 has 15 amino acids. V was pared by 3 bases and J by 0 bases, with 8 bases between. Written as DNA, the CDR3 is TGTGCCAGCAGCTTTCAGACCGCGAACACCGGGGAGCTGTTTTTT. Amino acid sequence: CASSFQTANTGELFF.

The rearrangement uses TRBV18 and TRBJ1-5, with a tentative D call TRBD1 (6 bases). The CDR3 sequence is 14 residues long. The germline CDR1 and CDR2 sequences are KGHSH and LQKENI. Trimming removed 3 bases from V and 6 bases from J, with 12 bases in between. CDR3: CASSPGGNGQPQHF. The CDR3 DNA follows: TGTGCCAGCTCACCGGGGGGCAACGGTCAGCCCCAGCATTTT.

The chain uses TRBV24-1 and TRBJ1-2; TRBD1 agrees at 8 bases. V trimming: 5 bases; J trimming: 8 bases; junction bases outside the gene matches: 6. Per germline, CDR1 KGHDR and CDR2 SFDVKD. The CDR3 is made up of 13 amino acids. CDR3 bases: TGTGCCACCAGTGTCACCGGGACAGGAGGCTACACCTTC. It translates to CATSVTGTGGYTF.

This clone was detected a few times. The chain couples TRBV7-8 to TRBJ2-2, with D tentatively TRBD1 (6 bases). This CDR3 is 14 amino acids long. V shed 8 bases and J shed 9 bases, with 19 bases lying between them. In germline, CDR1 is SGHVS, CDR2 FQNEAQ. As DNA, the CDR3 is TGTGCCAGCCACTATGACCCTCAGGGGAGGGAGCTGTTTTTT. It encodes CASHYDPQGRELFF.

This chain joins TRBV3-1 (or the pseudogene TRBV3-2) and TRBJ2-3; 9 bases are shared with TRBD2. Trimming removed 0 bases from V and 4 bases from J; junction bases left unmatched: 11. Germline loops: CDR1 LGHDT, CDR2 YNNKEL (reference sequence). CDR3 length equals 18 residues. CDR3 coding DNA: TGTGCCAGCAGCCAAGATAAGGAGCGGGGGGCCGGCTCAGATACGCAGTATTTT. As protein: CASSQDKERGAGSDTQYF.

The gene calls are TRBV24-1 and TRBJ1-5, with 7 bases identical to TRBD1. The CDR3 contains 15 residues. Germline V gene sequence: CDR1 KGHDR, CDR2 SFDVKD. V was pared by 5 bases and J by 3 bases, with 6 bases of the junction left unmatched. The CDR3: CATSVGQGVNQPQHF. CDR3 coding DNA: TGTGCCACCAGTGTAGGGCAGGGGGTCAATCAGCCCCAGCATTTT.

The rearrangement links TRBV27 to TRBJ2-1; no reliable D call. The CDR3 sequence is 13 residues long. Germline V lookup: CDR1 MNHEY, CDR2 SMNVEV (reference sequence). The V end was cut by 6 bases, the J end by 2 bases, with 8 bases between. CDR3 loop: CASSFGPYNEQFF. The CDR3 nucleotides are TGTGCCAGCAGCTTCGGTCCCTACAATGAGCAGTTCTTC.

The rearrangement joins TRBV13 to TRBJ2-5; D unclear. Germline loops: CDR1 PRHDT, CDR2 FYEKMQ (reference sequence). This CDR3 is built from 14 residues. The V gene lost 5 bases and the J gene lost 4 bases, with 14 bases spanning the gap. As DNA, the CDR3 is TGTGCCAGCAGCCCCAGCGAGAGAGGAGAGACCCAGTACTTC. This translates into CASSPSERGETQYF.

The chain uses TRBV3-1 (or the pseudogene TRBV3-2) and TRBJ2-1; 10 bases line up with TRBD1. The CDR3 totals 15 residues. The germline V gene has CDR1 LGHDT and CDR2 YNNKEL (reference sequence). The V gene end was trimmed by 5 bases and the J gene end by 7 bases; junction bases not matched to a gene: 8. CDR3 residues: CASSTGTGEWNEQFF. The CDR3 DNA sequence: TGTGCCAGCAGCACAGGGACAGGGGAGTGGAATGAGCAGTTCTTC.

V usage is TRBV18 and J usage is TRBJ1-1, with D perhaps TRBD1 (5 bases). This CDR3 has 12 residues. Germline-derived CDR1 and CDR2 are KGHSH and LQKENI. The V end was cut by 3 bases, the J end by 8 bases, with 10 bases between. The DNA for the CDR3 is TGTGCCAGCTCACCTCAACAGGCCGAAGCTTTCTTT. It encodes CASSPQQAEAFF.

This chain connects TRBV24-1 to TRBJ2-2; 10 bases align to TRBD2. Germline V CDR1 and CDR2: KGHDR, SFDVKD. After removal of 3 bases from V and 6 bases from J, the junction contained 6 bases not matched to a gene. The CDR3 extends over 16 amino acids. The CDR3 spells CATSDLWTSGPGELFF. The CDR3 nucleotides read TGTGCCACCAGTGATCTCTGGACTAGCGGCCCCGGGGAGCTGTTTTTT.

CDR3 bases: TGCGCCAGCAGCAAAGGACAGGGGGCCGTTTACGAGCAGTACTTC. Amino acids: CASSKGQGAVYEQYF. The V call is TRBV5-1, the J call TRBJ2-7, with 11 bases fitting TRBD1. Germline V gives CDR1 SGHRS, CDR2 YFSETQ. Trimming took 4 bases from V and 4 from J; bases not matched to a gene: 7. CDR3 length equals 15 residues.